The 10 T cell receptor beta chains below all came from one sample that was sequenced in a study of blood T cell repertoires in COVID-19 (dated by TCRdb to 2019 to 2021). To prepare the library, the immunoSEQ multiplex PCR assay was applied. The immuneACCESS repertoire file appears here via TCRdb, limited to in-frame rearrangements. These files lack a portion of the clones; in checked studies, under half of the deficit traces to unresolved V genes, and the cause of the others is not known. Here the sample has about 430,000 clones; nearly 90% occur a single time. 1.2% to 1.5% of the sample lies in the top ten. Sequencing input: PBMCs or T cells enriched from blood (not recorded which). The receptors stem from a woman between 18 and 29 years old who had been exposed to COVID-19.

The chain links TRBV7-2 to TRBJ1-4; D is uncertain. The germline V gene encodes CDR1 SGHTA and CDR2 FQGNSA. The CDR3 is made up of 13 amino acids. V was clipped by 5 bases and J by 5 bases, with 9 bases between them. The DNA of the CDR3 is TGTGCCAGCAGCCCCAACTTAAATGAAAAACTGTTTTTT. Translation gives CASSPNLNEKLFF.

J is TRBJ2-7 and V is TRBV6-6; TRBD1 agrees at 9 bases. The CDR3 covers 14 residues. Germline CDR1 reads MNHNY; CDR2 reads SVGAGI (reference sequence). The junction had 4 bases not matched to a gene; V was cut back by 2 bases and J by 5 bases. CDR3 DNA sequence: TGTGCCAGCAGTTACGCGGGACAGGGTGACGAGCAGTACTTC. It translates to CASSYAGQGDEQYF.

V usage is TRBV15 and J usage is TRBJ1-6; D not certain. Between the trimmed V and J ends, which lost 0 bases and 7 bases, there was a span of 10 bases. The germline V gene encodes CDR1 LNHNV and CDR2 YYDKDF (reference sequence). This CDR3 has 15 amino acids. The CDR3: CATSRDRAGNSPLHF. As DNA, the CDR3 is TGTGCCACCAGCAGAGATAGGGCGGGAAATTCACCCCTCCACTTT.

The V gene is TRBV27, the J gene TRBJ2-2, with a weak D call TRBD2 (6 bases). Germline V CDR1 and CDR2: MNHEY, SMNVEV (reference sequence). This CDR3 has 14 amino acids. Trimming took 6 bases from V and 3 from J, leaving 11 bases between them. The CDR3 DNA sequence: TGTGCCAGCAGCCCGGGACTGTACACCGGGGAGCTGTTTTTT. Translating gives CASSPGLYTGELFF.

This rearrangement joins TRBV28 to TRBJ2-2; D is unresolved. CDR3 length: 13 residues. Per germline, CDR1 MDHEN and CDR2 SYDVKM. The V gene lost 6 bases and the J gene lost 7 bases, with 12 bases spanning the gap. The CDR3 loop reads CASSSGASGELFF. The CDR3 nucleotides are TGTGCCAGCAGCTCCGGTGCGAGCGGGGAGCTGTTTTTT.

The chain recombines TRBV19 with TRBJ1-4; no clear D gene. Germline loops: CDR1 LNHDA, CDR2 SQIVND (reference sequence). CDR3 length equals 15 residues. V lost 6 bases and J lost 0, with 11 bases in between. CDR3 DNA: TGTGCCAGTAGGACCGGGAGAGCAACTAATGAAAAACTGTTTTTT. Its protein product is CASRTGRATNEKLFF.

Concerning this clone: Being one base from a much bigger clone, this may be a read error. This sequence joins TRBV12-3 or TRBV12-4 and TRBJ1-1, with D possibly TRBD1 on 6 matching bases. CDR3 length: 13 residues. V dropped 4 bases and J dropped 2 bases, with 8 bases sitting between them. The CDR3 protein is CASSSGHNTEAFF. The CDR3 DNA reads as TGTGCCAGCAGTTCGGGACACAACACTGAAGCTTTCTTT.

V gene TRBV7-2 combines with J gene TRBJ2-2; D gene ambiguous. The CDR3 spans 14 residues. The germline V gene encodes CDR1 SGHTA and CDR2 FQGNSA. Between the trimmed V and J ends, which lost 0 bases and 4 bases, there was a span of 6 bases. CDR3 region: CASSLAQSTGELFF. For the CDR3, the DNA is TGTGCCAGCAGCTTAGCGCAGTCCACCGGGGAGCTGTTTTTT.

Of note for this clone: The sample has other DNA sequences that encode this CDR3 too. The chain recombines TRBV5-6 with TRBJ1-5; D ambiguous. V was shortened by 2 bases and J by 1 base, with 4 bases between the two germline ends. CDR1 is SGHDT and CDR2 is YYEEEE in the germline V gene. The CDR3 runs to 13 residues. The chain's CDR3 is CASSFGSNQPQHF. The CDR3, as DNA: TGTGCCAGCAGCTTCGGGAGCAATCAGCCCCAGCATTTT.

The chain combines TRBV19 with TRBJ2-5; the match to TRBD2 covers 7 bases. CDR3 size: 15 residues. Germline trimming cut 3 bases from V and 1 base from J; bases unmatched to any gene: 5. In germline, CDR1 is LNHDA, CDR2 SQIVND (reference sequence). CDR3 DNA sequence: TGTGCCAGTAGTATGCAGCGGGGCGGCCAAGAGACCCAGTACTTC. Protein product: CASSMQRGGQETQYF.